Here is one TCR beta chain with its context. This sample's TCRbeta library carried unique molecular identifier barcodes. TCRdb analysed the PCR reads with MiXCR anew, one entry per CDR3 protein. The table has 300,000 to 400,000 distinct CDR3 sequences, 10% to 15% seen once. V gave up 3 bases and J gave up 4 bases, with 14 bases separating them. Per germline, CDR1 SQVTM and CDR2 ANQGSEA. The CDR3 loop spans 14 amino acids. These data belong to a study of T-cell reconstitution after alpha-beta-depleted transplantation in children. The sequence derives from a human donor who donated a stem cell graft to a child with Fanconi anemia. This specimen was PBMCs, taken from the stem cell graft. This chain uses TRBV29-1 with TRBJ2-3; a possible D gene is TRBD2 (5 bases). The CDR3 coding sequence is TGCAGCGTTGAGTCTTATGTCGGGGCAGATACGCAGTATTTT. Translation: CSVESYVGADTQYF.